This T cell receptor beta chain was retrieved from a study of T cell responses to AZD1222 COVID-19 vaccine. Overall study results and limits: Spike was spanned by vaccine-associated CD4 TCRs, which were dominant at 160-218 and 743-854. The donor cohort was predominantly white British with a female majority, and clonal diversity may have been underestimated.

Note on this clone: The target antigen is unknown.

Generated by immunoSEQ multiplex PCR, the TCRdb table keeps only in-frame clones and is missing some. Of 150,000 to 200,000 clones in the sample, over 80% were seen once. The germline gives CDR1 MNHNS, CDR2 SASEGT. The CDR3 loop spans 15 amino acids. V gave up 1 base and J gave up 3 bases, with 11 bases separating them. V and J are TRBV6-1 and TRBJ2-3; D unresolved. The input for sequencing was peripheral blood, taken on day 0 of MenACWY control vaccination. This TCR was recovered from an adult in good health. The CDR3 spells CASSEGQRGTDTQYF. CDR3 bases: TGTGCCAGCAGTGAAGGGCAGAGAGGAACAGATACGCAGTATTTT.